The source of this T cell receptor beta chain is a study of T cell responses to AZD1222 COVID-19 vaccine (TCRdb year 2021). Concerning the study at large: AZD1222 recipients given second doses at about 4 weeks or at about 12 weeks were pooled, since spike-specific TCR depth and breadth were not found to differ between the two schedules. Enrollment into the trials was organized by age into subgroups of 18-55, 56-69 and 70-plus years, and those subgroups contained approximately 150, 30 and 60 TCR-sequenced participants, respectively. TCR sequencing covered 230 or so trial participants: 200 to 220 given two doses of AZD1222 and 26 given two doses of MenACWY control vaccine. Study-wide findings and limitations: The 56-69-year group was small, and its depth increase did not reach significance, likely because of low power. Reportedly, close to half of the unique spike-specific TCRs recognized epitopes lying outside the regions that are mutated in the B.1.351 and B.1.1.7 variants. Because no day 14 peak-response samples were available, the repertoires could be characterized only after the peak T cell response. Vaccine-associated CD4 TCRs spanned the whole spike protein, with dominant responses in regions 160-218 and 743-854. Only six AZD1222 recipients were SARS-CoV-2 seropositive at baseline, limiting conclusions about previously exposed vaccinees. Participants were mostly white British and included more females than males, and it was suggested by the authors that clonal diversity may have been underestimated. After two AZD1222 doses, both the breadth and the depth of spike-specific TCRs were significantly higher than at day 0 and than in MenACWY recipients.

What the time point label conveys for this sample: baseline before first vaccination. Samples from vaccinated people were obtained from the UK trials COV001 and COV002, which included a single-blind randomized controlled phase 2/3 trial of AZD1222 (ChAdOx1 nCoV-19) in healthy adults. For TCRbeta chain sequencing, PBMC samples were collected from trial participants at day 0 and at day 28 after the second dose. The CDR3 regions of human TCRbeta chains were analyzed by immunosequencing. In the paper's pipeline: TCRs in the repertoires were compared against a reference library of SARS-CoV-2-specific TCRs that had been generated with the MIRA antigen-specificity platform. Breadth meant the fraction of unique TCRs that were SARS-CoV-2-associated, whereas depth meant the fraction of total T cells that were SARS-CoV-2-associated. Using the MIRA data, every spike-specific TCR was mapped to the spike region that the TCR reacted to and assigned to either a CD4 or a CD8 class. Log10-transformed breadth and depth values were compared by one-way ANOVA with Sidak's multiple comparisons tests. TCRdb obtained this table from immuneACCESS and retained in-frame rearrangements with V and J assigned. These tables miss some clones; where compared with another copy, unresolved V genes account for less than half of the shortfall, and the remainder is unexplained. V and J calls and clone size follow that table, whereas D and trimming were derived from the DNA. The sample data list just under 85,000 clones, and about 82% of these were observed just once. The ten largest clones represent 8.7% of the sample.

A word on this clone: No antigen is known for it. The input lacks base qualities; no much larger clone sits a single base away.

This sample comprised peripheral blood, obtained on day 0 of AZD1222 vaccination. The TCR comes from an adult in good health.

The CDR3 has the sequence CASSQVSGNYGYTF. The DNA sequence is given as TGCGCCAGCAGCCAAGTAAGCGGGAACTATGGCTACACCTTC. The sequence joins TRBV4-1 to TRBJ1-2, with the D gene not clear enough to name. A distance of 8 bases separates the germline ends of V and J, which lose 1 base and 2 bases respectively. Counted from cysteine to phenylalanine, this CDR3 has 14 amino acids. Only the CDR3 region is kept as DNA, spanning 42 bases read in frame from base 1. The germline V gene encodes CDR1 MGHRA and CDR2 YSYEKL.